Each of the 30 T cell receptor beta chains below was sequenced from the same sample in a study of identical twins listed by TCRdb under 2016. Libraries were prepared through 5' RACE. These reads were obtained on an Illumina HiSeq 2000. TCRdb cleaned the public reads at Q25 with fastp, built clones with MiXCR and kept in-frame beta chains. All rows with the same CDR3 protein become a single entry with the most common DNA and genes. In all, the sample holds about 210,000 distinct CDR3 sequences, and around a tenth of those were seen once. The ten largest account for 5.1% of the sample. Sequencing was performed on memory (CD45RO+) T cells sorted from blood. The sample's cell subset or site, from its label and the paper: CD45RO+ enriched T cells. All receptors derive from a woman between 18 and 29 years old in good health.

This clonotype was detected a few times. In DNA form, the CDR3 reads TGTGCCAGCAACCGGGGGGGCAGCACAGATACGCAGTATTTT. This sequence encodes CASNRGGSTDTQYF. The rearrangement links TRBV2 to TRBJ2-3, with TRBD2 matching over 8 bases. The germline V gene has CDR1 SNHLY and CDR2 FYNNEI. J lost 0 bases, V lost 7 bases, and 3 bases had no gene match. This CDR3 is built from 14 residues.

This CDR3 reads CASSVGASGGLQETQYF. As DNA, the CDR3 is TGTGCCAGCAGCGTAGGGGCTAGCGGGGGACTACAAGAGACCCAGTACTTC. V usage is TRBV9 and J usage is TRBJ2-5; 10 bases fit TRBD2. The CDR3 covers 17 residues. The junction had 7 bases not matched to a gene; V was cut back by 0 bases and J by 2 bases. CDR1 and CDR2 (germline): SGDLS, YYNGEE.

Many counts were recorded for this clonotype. This chain joins TRBV20-1 and TRBJ1-1; 7 nucleotides match TRBD1. V lost 8 bases and J lost 3; bases outside the gene matches: 9. The germline V gene has CDR1 DFQATT and CDR2 SNEGSKA (reference sequence). The CDR3 covers 13 residues. The chain's CDR3 is CSSYGDRYTEAFF. CDR3 coding DNA: TGCAGTTCCTACGGGGACAGATACACTGAAGCTTTCTTT.

This rearrangement joins TRBV20-1 to TRBJ2-1, with 13 nucleotides matching TRBD2. There are 15 residues in the CDR3. CDR1 is DFQATT and CDR2 is SNEGSKA in the germline V gene (reference sequence). V lost 4 bases to trimming and J lost 3 bases; unmatched junction nucleotides: 3. The CDR3 sequence: CSAIRLAGGYNEQFF. CDR3 nucleotides: TGCAGTGCTATCCGACTAGCGGGGGGCTACAATGAGCAGTTCTTC.

This clonotype was detected only a few times. The CDR3 region has the DNA TGTGCCTGGAGTGTACAGGGTACAGATACGCAGTATTTT. Encoded protein: CAWSVQGTDTQYF. The genes are TRBV30 and TRBJ2-3, with TRBD1 as a possible D gene (6 bases). This CDR3 is built from 13 residues. Germline loops: CDR1 GTSNPN, CDR2 SVGIG (reference sequence). V lost 0 bases, J lost 3 bases, and 7 bases lay in between. The variable domain in full, completed from reference TRBV30 and TRBJ2-3, reads SQTIHQWPATLVQPVGSPLSLECTVEGTSNPNLYWYRQAAGRGLQLLFYSVGIGQISSEVPQNLSASRPQDRQFILSSKKLLLSDSGFYLCAWSVQGTDTQYFGPGTRLTVL.

This clonotype was counted only a few times. This chain uses TRBV10-3 with TRBJ2-3; D uncertain. Per germline, CDR1 ENHRY and CDR2 SYGVKD. The CDR3 covers 12 residues. The V and J ends lost 4 bases and 4 bases respectively, with 6 bases between them. The CDR3 nucleotides are TGTGCCATCAGTGTTGGAGCAGATACGCAGTATTTT. Residues: CAISVGADTQYF.

This clonotype has just a few counts. The DNA for the CDR3 is TGCGCCAGCAGCCAAGATCGAGAGGATGAAGCTTTCTTT. Translation gives CASSQDREDEAFF. The chain recombines TRBV4-3 with TRBJ1-1; D is unclear. V was cut by 0 bases and J by 7 bases, with 9 bases left in between. Germline V gives CDR1 LGHNA, CDR2 YSLEER. This CDR3 comprises 13 residues.

This clonotype appeared many times. V and J are TRBV9 and TRBJ2-2, with TRBD2 matching over 7 bases. The CDR3 length is 15 residues. CDR1 is SGDLS, CDR2 YYNGEE, per germline. With V trimmed by 4 bases and J by 0 bases, 3 bases remained unmatched. CDR3 sequence: CASSPGGANTGELFF. In DNA, the CDR3 is TGTGCCAGCAGCCCGGGAGGCGCGAACACCGGGGAGCTGTTTTTT.

This clonotype was counted a few times. The CDR3: CASSPRGRNTEAFF. In DNA, the CDR3 is TGTGCCAGCAGCCCCAGGGGAAGGAACACTGAAGCTTTCTTT. The chain links TRBV7-9 to TRBJ1-1, with D possibly matching TRBD1 (6 bases). CDR1 is SEHNR and CDR2 is FQNEAQ in the germline V gene (reference sequence). The CDR3 has 14 amino acids. The V and J ends lost 5 bases and 1 base respectively, with 11 bases between them. Drawing the rest from reference TRBV7-9 and TRBJ1-1, the complete variable domain is DTGVSQNPRHKITKRGQNVTFRCDPISEHNRLYWYRQTLGQGPEFLTYFQNEAQLEKSRLLSDRFSAERPKGSFSTLEIQRTEQGDSAMYLCASSPRGRNTEAFFGQGTRLTVV.

This clonotype was picked up a small number of times. This chain joins TRBV27 and TRBJ2-3; perhaps D is TRBD1 or TRBD2 (5 bases each). Trimming shortened V by 3 bases and J by 6 bases, and 13 bases separated the two germline ends. CDR1 is MNHEY and CDR2 is SMNVEV in the germline V gene (reference sequence). This CDR3 contains 14 residues. The CDR3 bases are TGTGCCAGCAGTTTGAGAGGGGTAGGGGATACGCAGTATTTT. This sequence encodes CASSLRGVGDTQYF.

The chain links TRBV6-2 or TRBV6-3 to TRBJ2-3, with TRBD2 as a possible D gene (6 bases). The V end lost 2 bases, the J end lost 2 bases, and 17 bases lay between the germline ends. The CDR3 has 17 residues. The germline CDR1 and CDR2 sequences are MNHEY and SVGEGT. The CDR3 coding sequence is TGTGCCAGCAGTTACGCGTTTGGACGGGACTTCACAGATACGCAGTATTTT. Translating gives CASSYAFGRDFTDTQYF.

This rearrangement joins TRBV6-6 to TRBJ2-7, with 8 nucleotides matching TRBD2. The CDR3 has 13 residues. Germline lookup yields CDR1 MNHNY and CDR2 SVGAGI (reference sequence). V lost 6 bases, J lost 7 bases, and 8 bases stayed unmatched. The CDR3: CASSLWTSREQYF. In DNA, the CDR3 is TGTGCCAGCAGCCTTTGGACTAGCAGGGAGCAGTACTTC.

V is TRBV11-3 and J is TRBJ2-5; D unresolved. The germline gives CDR1 SGHNT, CDR2 YENEEA. This CDR3 region has 14 residues. The V end lost 5 bases, the J end lost 1 base, and 11 bases lay between the germline ends. As DNA, the CDR3 is TGTGCCAGCAGCCCGGCAAAGTTCCAAGAGACCCAGTACTTC. Translation: CASSPAKFQETQYF. The entire variable domain, with the rest obtained from reference TRBV11-3 and TRBJ2-5, is as follows: EAGVVQSPRYKIIEKKQPVAFWCNPISGHNTLYWYLQNLGQGPELLIRYENEEAVDDSQLPKDRFSAERLKGVDSTLKIQPAELGDSAVYLCASSPAKFQETQYFGPGTRLLVL.

This clonotype was counted at least ten times. The rearrangement links TRBV19 to TRBJ1-5; D unresolved. V was pared by 4 bases and J by 5 bases, with 15 bases between. Per germline, CDR1 LNHDA and CDR2 SQIVND (reference sequence). The CDR3 contains 15 residues. CDR3 in DNA: TGTGCCAGTAGTAGCCCACGAGGGAACGATCAGCCCCAGCATTTT. Protein sequence: CASSSPRGNDQPQHF.

This clonotype has more than one count but fewer than ten. The chain links TRBV12-3 or TRBV12-4 to TRBJ2-1; D is unclear. Trimming shortened V by 6 bases and J by 9 bases, and 12 bases separated the two germline ends. This CDR3 has 12 residues. In DNA form, the CDR3 reads TGTGCCAGCAGCTTGCAGGCCGGTGAGCAGTTCTTC. This encodes CASSLQAGEQFF.

The chain uses TRBV12-3 or TRBV12-4 and TRBJ2-1, with 13 bases that match TRBD2. This CDR3 has 18 residues. J was trimmed by 1 base and V by 5 bases; bases with no gene match: 8. The CDR3 DNA reads as TGTGCCAGCAGTAGGACTAGCGGGGGCTCGAGGTCCTACAATGAGCAGTTCTTC. Amino acid sequence: CASSRTSGGSRSYNEQFF.

This clonotype was detected a few times. The V and J genes are TRBV3-1 and TRBJ2-7; D gene ambiguous. Per germline, CDR1 LGHDT and CDR2 YNNKEL (reference sequence). Between the trimmed V and J ends, which lost 1 base and 3 bases, there was a span of 10 bases. This CDR3 spans 14 amino acids. CDR3: CASSQGSTDYEQYF. Here the CDR3 DNA reads TGTGCCAGCAGCCAAGGTTCTACTGACTACGAGCAGTACTTC.

This clonotype has ten or more counts. The J gene is TRBJ2-3, the V gene TRBV6-4; 10 nucleotides align to TRBD2. Germline CDR1 is MRHNA and CDR2 is SNTAGT. V shed 2 bases, J shed 4 bases, and the junction held 0 bases outside the gene matches. The CDR3 totals 14 residues. DNA for the CDR3: TGTGCCAGCAGTGACAGCGGGGGGGCAGATACGCAGTATTTT. Translated: CASSDSGGADTQYF.

This clonotype was counted at least ten times. This chain connects TRBV20-1 to TRBJ1-1; D may be TRBD1 (5 bases). The CDR3 is 16 residues long. Trimming removed 0 bases at V and 1 base at J, with 15 bases between. Germline V gene lookup returns CDR1 DFQATT and CDR2 SNEGSKA (reference sequence). The CDR3: CSARDFSGTGNTEAFF. DNA of the CDR3: TGCAGTGCTAGAGATTTCTCCGGCACAGGGAACACTGAAGCTTTCTTT.

This clonotype showed up just a few times. The chain carries TRBV6-5 and TRBJ2-7; D is ambiguous. The V gene's germline CDR1 is MNHEY and CDR2 SVGAGI. V gave up 4 bases and J gave up 9 bases, with 16 bases separating them. The CDR3 sequence is 13 residues long. CDR3 in amino acids: CASSSTSKPGQYF. The CDR3 region has the DNA TGTGCCAGCAGTTCTACTTCGAAACCAGGGCAGTACTTC.

This clonotype has a handful of counts. The chain carries TRBV5-1 and TRBJ1-1; maybe TRBD1 (5 bases). The germline V gene encodes CDR1 SGHRS and CDR2 YFSETQ. V lost 0 bases and J lost 7, with 10 bases in between. This CDR3 is 13 amino acids long. CDR3: CASSLVVGVEAFF. CDR3 nucleotides: TGCGCCAGCAGCTTGGTGGTAGGGGTTGAAGCTTTCTTT.

The rearrangement joins TRBV7-9 to TRBJ2-3, with D hard to call. Germline assignment: CDR1 SEHNR and CDR2 FQNEAQ (reference sequence). The CDR3 totals 15 residues. V lost 5 bases and J 1 base, leaving 13 bases between the germline ends. CDR3 sequence reads: CASSAVPEGTDTQYF. CDR3 DNA: TGTGCCAGCAGCGCGGTGCCCGAGGGCACAGATACGCAGTATTTT.

This clonotype has more than one count but fewer than ten. This rearrangement joins TRBV11-2 to TRBJ1-6; D remains unclear. With 5 bases removed from V and 12 bases from J, the gap between germline ends came to 17 bases. Germline V CDR1 and CDR2: SGHAT, FQNNGV. The CDR3 extends over 14 amino acids. The CDR3 nucleotides are TGTGCCAGCAGCCGTGTACGACGGGATCTACCCCTCCACTTT. It translates to CASSRVRRDLPLHF.

Comments on this clonotype: The junction does not match germline at one end; this may be a read error. V usage is TRBV12-3 or TRBV12-4 and J usage is TRBJ1-1; no reliable D call. This CDR3 contains 13 residues. In DNA, the CDR3 is TGTTCCAGCAGTTTCGACATAAACACTGAAGCTTTCTTT. Translated, it gives CSSSFDINTEAFF.

This clonotype came up a few times. J is TRBJ2-1 and V is TRBV27, with D maybe TRBD1 (5 bases). Germline assignment: CDR1 MNHEY and CDR2 SMNVEV (reference sequence). This CDR3 has 15 amino acids. V lost 6 bases, J lost 2 bases, and 14 bases lay in between. CDR3 DNA: TGTGCCAGCAGGAAAGGGGCACTCCCCTACAATGAGCAGTTCTTC. Its protein is CASRKGALPYNEQFF.

This clonotype was detected a few times. CDR3 region: CSAPMWGGKRQETQYF. In DNA form, the CDR3 reads TGCAGTGCTCCCATGTGGGGCGGTAAGAGGCAAGAGACCCAGTACTTC. The chain links TRBV20-1 to TRBJ2-5, with D perhaps matching TRBD1 (5 bases). Trimming cost V 5 bases and J 2 bases, with 21 bases left between them. The CDR3 loop spans 16 amino acids. Germline V gene sequence: CDR1 DFQATT, CDR2 SNEGSKA (reference sequence).

The sample holds many counts of this clonotype. One end of the junction varies from germline; a read error may be responsible. The rearrangement joins TRBV7-7 to TRBJ2-5; tentative D call: TRBD2 (6 bases). Germline V gene lookup returns CDR1 SSHAT and CDR2 FNYEAQ (reference sequence). The CDR3 totals 15 residues. This CDR3 is CASSPRPGDQETQYF. CDR3 in DNA: TGTGCTAGCAGCCCTCGGCCGGGGGACCAAGAGACCCAGTACTTC.

This clonotype was picked up many times. The chain joins TRBV18 to TRBJ2-1, with 13 bases fitting TRBD2. The CDR3 runs to 15 residues. Germline loops: CDR1 KGHSH, CDR2 LQKENI. The V segment lost 3 bases and the J segment 6 bases; nucleotides outside the gene matches: 2. CDR3 sequence: CASSPGLAGSNEQFF. CDR3 nucleotides: TGTGCCAGCTCACCGGGACTAGCGGGAAGCAATGAGCAGTTCTTC.

The rearrangement links TRBV7-2 to TRBJ2-5; maybe TRBD1 (7 bases). The germline V gene encodes CDR1 SGHTA and CDR2 FQGNSA. This CDR3 has 14 amino acids. The germline V and J ends were trimmed by 3 bases and 4 bases, with 12 bases remaining between them. Here the CDR3 reads CASSFTRGAETQYF. The CDR3 nucleotides read TGTGCCAGCAGCTTTACCAGGGGGGCAGAGACCCAGTACTTC.

Only a few counts were recorded for this clonotype. This chain connects TRBV6-2 or TRBV6-3 to TRBJ2-7; D is possibly TRBD1 (6 bases). The germline V gene has CDR1 MNHEY and CDR2 SVGEGT. The V gene lost 2 bases and the J gene lost 6 bases, with 14 bases spanning the gap. The CDR3 covers 14 residues. In nucleotides, the CDR3 is TGTGCCAGCAGTTACGCGTACAGGGACCGCGAGCAGTACTTC. Translating it yields CASSYAYRDREQYF.